This T cell receptor beta chain was observed in a study of T cells in localized non-small cell lung cancer (dated by TCRdb to about 2020). With regard to the full study: The study analyzed T cell repertoires of about 230 early-stage NSCLC patients, comparing tumors and uninvolved tumor-adjacent lungs. The cohort was made up of some 240 treatment-naive NSCLC patients whose localized lung tumors had been resected. The mean age of the NSCLC patients was approximately 71 years, with 120 to 150 men and 100 to 110 women.

V and J are truncated by 5 bases and 0 bases respectively, leaving an intervening sequence of 9 bases. There are 15 amino acids in the CDR3, from cysteine to phenylalanine inclusive. Of the read, only the CDR3 DNA is kept; its 45 bases are in frame from base 1. From a lookup of the germline V gene (reference sequence), CDR1 and CDR2 are SGHNT and YYREEE. As to this clone: Its cognate antigen has yet to be identified. Qualities for individual bases were not recorded, and no much larger clone is one base off.

Overall results and qualifications from the work: Uninvolved tumor-adjacent lung showed the highest T cell clonality, higher than tumor, which suggests more focused antigenic responses in the uninvolved tumor-adjacent lung. A median of around 50 of the top 100 tumor clones were detected in paired uninvolved adjacent lung, and some 30 of these tumor clones were also found among the top 100 clones of the paired uninvolved adjacent lung. Multi-region tumor sequencing was not performed, so intratumor heterogeneity could not be excluded. Because the study design was exploratory, TCR variables were selected using unadjusted p-values without false-discovery rate correction. Longer overall survival was associated with higher blood T cell density, whereas shorter survival was associated with higher adjacent-lung clonality.

The immunoSEQ Assay was used to sequence TCR beta CDR3 regions from DNA. The paper's processing steps were these. T cell density was computed as TCR beta template counts normalized to usable DNA estimated by amplifying housekeeping genes. The preseqR package was used to estimate richness by extrapolating to 400,000 templates for PBMC samples and to 120,000 templates for tissue samples. Clonality was calculated as one minus Pielou's evenness. Tissue-enriched TCRs were identified by differential abundance testing using productive amino-acid clonotypes, minimum total count 5 and alpha 0.1. The Jaccard Index and the Morisita Overlap Index were used to measure how much the repertoires overlapped between compartments. TCR beta CDR3s were clustered by GLIPH together with public tetramer-defined viral CDR3s, and at least three viral sequences plus V-gene enrichment were required for viral motifs. TCRdb obtained this table from immuneACCESS and retained in-frame rearrangements with V and J assigned. These tables miss some clones; where compared with another copy, unresolved V genes account for less than half of the shortfall, and the remainder is unexplained. V and J calls and clone size are copied from that table; D and trimming were computed from the DNA. Across this sample there are tens of thousands of clones, with less than 90% seen only once. 1.1% of the sample is held by the ten biggest clonotypes.

At diagnosis, tumor, uninvolved tumor-adjacent lung and peripheral blood were collected and then preserved as a mix of FFPE and fresh-frozen material. Blood samples were analyzed as peripheral blood mononuclear cells for TCR repertoire profiling. This sample comprised peripheral blood, obtained before any cancer treatment. This receptor was obtained from a woman aged 40-69 years with stage I lung adenocarcinoma. This sequence uses TRBV5-4 and TRBJ1-6, with the D gene too uncertain to name. The CDR3 region has the sequence CASRPVGSYNSPLHF. The DNA is TGTGCCAGCAGGCCCGTAGGCTCCTATAATTCACCCCTCCACTTT. The entire variable domain, with the stretches around the CDR3 drawn from the reference TRBV5-4 and TRBJ1-6 proteins, is ETGVTQSPTHLIKTRGQQVTLRCSSQSGHNTVSWYQQALGQGPQFIFQYYREEENGRGNFPPRFSGLQFPNYSSELNVNALELDDSALYLCASRPVGSYNSPLHFGNGTRLTVT.